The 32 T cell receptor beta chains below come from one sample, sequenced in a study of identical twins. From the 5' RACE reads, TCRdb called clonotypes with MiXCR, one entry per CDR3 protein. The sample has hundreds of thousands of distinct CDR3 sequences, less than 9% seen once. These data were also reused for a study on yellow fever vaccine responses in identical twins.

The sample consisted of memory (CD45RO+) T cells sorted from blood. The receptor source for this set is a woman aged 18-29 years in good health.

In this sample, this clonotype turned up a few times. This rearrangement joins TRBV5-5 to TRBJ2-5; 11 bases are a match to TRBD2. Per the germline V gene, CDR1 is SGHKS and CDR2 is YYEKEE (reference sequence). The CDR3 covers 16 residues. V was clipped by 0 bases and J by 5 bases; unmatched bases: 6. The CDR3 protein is CASSLGSGGAFETQYF. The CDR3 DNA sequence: TGTGCCAGCAGCTTGGGTAGCGGGGGGGCGTTCGAGACCCAGTACTTC.

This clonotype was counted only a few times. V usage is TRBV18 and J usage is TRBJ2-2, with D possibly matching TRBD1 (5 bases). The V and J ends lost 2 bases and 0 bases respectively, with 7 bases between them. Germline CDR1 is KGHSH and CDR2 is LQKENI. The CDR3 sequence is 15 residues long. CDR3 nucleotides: TGTGCCAGCTCACCAGGGGCCGCGAACACCGGGGAGCTGTTTTTT. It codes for CASSPGAANTGELFF. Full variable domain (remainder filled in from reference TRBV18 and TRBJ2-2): NAGVMQNPRHLVRRRGQEARLRCSPMKGHSHVYWYRQLPEEGLKFMVYLQKENIIDESGMPKERFSAEFPKEGPSILRIQQVVRGDSAAYFCASSPGAANTGELFFGEGSRLTVL.

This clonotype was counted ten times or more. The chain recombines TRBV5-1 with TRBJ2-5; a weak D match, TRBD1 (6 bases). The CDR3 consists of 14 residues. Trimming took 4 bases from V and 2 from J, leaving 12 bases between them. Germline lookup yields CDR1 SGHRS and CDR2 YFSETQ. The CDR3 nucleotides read TGCGCCAGCAGCCAGGACAGAATTCAAGAGACCCAGTACTTC. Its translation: CASSQDRIQETQYF. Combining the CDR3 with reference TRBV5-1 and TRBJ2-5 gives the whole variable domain KAGVTQTPRYLIKTRGQQVTLSCSPISGHRSVSWYQQTPGQGLQFLFEYFSETQRNKGNFPGRFSGRQFSNSRSEMNVSTLELGDSALYLCASSQDRIQETQYFGPGTRLLVL.

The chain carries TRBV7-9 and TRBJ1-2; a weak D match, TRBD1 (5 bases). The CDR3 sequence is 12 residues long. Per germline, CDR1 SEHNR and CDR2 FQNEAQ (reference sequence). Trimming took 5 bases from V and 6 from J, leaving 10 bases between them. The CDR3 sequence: CASSLVRDGYTF. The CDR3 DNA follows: TGTGCCAGCAGCCTTGTCAGGGATGGCTACACCTTC. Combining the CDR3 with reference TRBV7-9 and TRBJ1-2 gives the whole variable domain DTGVSQNPRHKITKRGQNVTFRCDPISEHNRLYWYRQTLGQGPEFLTYFQNEAQLEKSRLLSDRFSAERPKGSFSTLEIQRTEQGDSAMYLCASSLVRDGYTFGSGTRLTVV.

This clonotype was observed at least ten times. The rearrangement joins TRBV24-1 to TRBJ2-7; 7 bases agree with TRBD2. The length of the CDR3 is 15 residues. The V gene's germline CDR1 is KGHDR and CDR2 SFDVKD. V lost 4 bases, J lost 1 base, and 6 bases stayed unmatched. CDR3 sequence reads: CATSEGGSGSYEQYF. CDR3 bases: TGTGCCACCAGTGAGGGGGGGTCAGGGTCCTACGAGCAGTACTTC.

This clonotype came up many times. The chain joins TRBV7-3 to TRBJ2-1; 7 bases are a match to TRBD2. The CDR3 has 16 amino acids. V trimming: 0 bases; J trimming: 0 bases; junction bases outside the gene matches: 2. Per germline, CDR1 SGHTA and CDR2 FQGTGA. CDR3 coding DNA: TGTGCCAGCAGCTTAACGGGAGGGAGCTCCTACAATGAGCAGTTCTTC. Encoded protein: CASSLTGGSSYNEQFF.

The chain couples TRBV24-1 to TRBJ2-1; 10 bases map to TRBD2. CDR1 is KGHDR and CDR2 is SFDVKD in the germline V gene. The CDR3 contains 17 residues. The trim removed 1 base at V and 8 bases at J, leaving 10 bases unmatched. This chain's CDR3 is CATSDFWSSGRRDEQFF. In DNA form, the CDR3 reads TGTGCCACCAGTGATTTTTGGTCTAGCGGGAGAAGGGATGAGCAGTTCTTC.

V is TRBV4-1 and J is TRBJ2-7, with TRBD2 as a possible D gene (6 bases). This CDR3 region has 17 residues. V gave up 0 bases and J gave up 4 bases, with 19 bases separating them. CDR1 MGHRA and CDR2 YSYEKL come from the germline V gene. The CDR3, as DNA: TGCGCCAGCAGCCAAGAGTTTTCGATGGGGGGTCCGTACGAGCAGTACGTC. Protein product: CASSQEFSMGGPYEQYV.

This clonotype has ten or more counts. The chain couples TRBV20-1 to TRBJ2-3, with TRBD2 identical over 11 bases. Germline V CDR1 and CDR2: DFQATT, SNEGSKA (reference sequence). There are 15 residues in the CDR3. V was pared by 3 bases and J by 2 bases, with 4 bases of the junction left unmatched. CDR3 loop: CSASGSGGATDTQYF. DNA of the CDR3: TGCAGTGCTAGCGGTAGCGGGGGGGCCACAGATACGCAGTATTTT.

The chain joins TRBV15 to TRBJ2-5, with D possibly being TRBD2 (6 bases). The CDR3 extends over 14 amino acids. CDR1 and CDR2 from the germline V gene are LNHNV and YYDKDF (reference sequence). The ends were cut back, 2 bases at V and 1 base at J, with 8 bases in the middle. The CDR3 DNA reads TGTGCCACCAGCAGATGGGGACTCCAAGAGACCCAGTACTTC. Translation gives CATSRWGLQETQYF.

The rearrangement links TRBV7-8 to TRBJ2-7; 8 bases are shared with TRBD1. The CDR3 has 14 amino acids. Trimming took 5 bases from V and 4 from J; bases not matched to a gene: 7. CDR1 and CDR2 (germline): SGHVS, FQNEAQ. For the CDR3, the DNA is TGTGCCAGCAGCGAGGGAAGGACAGGGTACGAGCAGTACGTC. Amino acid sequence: CASSEGRTGYEQYV.

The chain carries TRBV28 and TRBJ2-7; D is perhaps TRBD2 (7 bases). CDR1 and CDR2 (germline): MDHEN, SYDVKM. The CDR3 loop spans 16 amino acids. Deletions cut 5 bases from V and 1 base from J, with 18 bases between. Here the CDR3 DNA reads TGTGCCAGCAGTCCCCTGGGGGGGGCGCTTTCCTACGAGCAGTACTTC. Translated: CASSPLGGALSYEQYF. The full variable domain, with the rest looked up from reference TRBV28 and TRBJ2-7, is DVKVTQSSRYLVKRTGEKVFLECVQDMDHENMFWYRQDPGLGLRLIYFSYDVKMKEKGDIPEGYSVSREKKERFSLILESASTNQTSMYLCASSPLGGALSYEQYFGPGTRLTVT.

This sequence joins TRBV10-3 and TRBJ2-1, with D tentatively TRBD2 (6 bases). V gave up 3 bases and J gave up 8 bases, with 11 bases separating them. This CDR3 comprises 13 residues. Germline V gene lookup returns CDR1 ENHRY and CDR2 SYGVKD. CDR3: CAISEGGSDEQFF. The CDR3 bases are TGTGCCATCAGTGAAGGAGGGAGCGATGAGCAGTTCTTC.

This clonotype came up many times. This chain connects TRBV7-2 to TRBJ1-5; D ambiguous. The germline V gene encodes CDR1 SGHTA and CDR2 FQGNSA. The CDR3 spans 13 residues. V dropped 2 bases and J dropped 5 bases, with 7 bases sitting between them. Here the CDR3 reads CASSLTRDQPQHF. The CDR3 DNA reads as TGTGCCAGCAGCTTAACCCGGGATCAGCCCCAGCATTTT.

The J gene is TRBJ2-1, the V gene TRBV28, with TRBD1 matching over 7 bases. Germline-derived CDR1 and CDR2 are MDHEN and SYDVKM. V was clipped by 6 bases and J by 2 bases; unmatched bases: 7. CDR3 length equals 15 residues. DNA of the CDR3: TGTGCCAGCAGCTTGAGGGACAGAACCTACAATGAGCAGTTCTTC. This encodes CASSLRDRTYNEQFF.

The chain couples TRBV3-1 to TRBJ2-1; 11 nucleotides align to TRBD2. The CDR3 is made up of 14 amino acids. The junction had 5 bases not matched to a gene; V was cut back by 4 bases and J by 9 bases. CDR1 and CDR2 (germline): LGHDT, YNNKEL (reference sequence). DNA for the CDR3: TGTGCCAGCAGCCGTAGCGGGAGGGGTCGTGAGCAGTTCTTC. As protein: CASSRSGRGREQFF.

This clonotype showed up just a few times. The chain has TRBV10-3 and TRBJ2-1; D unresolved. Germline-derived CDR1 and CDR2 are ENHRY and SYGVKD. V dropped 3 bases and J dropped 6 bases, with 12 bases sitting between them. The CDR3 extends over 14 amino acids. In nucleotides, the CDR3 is TGTGCCATCAGTGACCTCGGCAAGTCCAATGAGCAGTTCTTC. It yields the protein CAISDLGKSNEQFF.

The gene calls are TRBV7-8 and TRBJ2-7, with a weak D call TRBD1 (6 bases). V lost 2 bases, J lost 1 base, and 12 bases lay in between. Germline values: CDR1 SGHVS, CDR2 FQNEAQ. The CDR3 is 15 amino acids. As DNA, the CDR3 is TGTGCCAGCAGCTTACTTTCCGGACAGTCCTACGAGCAGTACTTC. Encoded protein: CASSLLSGQSYEQYF.

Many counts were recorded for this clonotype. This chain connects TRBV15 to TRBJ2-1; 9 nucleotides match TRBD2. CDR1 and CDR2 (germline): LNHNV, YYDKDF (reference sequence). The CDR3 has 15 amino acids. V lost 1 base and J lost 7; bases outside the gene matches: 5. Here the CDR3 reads CATSRAAGGSNEQFF. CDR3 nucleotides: TGTGCCACCAGCAGAGCCGCGGGGGGGTCAAATGAGCAGTTCTTC.

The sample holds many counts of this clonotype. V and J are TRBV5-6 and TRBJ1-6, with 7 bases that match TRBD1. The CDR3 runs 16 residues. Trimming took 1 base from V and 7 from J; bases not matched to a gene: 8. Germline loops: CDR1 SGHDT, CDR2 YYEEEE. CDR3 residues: CASSLNPGQKNSPLHF. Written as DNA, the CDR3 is TGTGCCAGCAGCTTGAACCCGGGACAGAAAAATTCACCCCTCCACTTT.

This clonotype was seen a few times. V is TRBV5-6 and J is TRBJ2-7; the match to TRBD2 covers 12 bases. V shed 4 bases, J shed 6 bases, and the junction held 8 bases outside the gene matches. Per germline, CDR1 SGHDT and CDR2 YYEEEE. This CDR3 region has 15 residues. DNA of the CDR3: TGTGCCAGCAGCACCGTCGGACTAGCGGGGTTCGAGCAGTACGTC. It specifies CASSTVGLAGFEQYV.

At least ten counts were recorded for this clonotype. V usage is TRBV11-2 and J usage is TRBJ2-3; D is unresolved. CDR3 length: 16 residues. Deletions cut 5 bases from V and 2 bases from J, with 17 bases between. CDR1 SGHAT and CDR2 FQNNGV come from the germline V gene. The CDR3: CASSETNGVNTDTQYF. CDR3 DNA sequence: TGTGCCAGCAGCGAAACAAATGGGGTAAACACAGATACGCAGTATTTT.

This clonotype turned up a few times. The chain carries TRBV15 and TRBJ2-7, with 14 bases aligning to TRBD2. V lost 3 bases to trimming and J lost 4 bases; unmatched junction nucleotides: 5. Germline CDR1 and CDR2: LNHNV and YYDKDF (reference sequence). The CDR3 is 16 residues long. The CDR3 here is CATSRKGLAGAYEQYF. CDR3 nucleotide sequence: TGTGCCACCAGCAGGAAGGGACTAGCGGGAGCTTACGAGCAGTACTTC.

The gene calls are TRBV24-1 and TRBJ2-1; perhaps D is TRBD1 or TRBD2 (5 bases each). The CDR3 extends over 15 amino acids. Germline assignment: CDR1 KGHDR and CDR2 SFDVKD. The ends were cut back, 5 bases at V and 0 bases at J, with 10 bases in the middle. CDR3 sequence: CATSVGTSSYNEQFF. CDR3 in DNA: TGTGCCACCAGTGTCGGGACGAGCTCCTACAATGAGCAGTTCTTC.

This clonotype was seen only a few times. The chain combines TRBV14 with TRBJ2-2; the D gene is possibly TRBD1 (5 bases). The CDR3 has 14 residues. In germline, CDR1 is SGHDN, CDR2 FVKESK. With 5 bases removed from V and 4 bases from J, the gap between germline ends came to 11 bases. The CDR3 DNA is TGTGCCAGCAGCTCAGGGATTCTCACCGGGGAGCTGTTTTTT. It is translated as CASSSGILTGELFF.

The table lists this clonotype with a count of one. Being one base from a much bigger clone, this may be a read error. The CDR3 coding sequence is TGCAGTGTTAGAGAGACAGGCTACGAGCAGTACTTC. This encodes CSVRETGYEQYF. The genes are TRBV20-1 and TRBJ2-7, with a weak D call TRBD1 (6 bases). This CDR3 region has 12 residues. Germline CDR1 DFQATT, CDR2 SNEGSKA (reference sequence).

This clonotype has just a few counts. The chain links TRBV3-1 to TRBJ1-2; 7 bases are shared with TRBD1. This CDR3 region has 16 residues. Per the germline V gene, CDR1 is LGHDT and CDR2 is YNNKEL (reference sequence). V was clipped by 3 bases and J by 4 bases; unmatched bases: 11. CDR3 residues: CASSQGQLDRGYGYTF. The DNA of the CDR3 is TGTGCCAGCAGCCAGGGACAGCTAGATCGGGGCTATGGCTACACCTTC.

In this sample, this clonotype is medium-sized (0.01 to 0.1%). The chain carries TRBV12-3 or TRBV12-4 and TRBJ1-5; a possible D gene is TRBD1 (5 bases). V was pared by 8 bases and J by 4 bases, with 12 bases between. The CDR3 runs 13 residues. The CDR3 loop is CASARAGNQPQHF. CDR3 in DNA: TGTGCCAGCGCCCGGGCAGGGAATCAGCCCCAGCATTTT.

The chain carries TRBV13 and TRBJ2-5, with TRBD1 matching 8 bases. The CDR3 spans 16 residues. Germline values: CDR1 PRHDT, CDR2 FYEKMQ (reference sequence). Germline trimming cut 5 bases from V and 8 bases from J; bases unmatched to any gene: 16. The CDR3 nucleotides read TGTGCCAGCAGCCCGATAGACGGACAGGGTAGAGACACCCAGTACTTC. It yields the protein CASSPIDGQGRDTQYF.

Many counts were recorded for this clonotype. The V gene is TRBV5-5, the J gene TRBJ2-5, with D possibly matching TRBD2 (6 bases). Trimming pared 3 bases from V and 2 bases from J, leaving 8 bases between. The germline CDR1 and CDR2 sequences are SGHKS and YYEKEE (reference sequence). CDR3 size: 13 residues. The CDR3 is CASSWREQETQYF. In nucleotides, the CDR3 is TGTGCCAGCAGCTGGAGGGAGCAAGAGACCCAGTACTTC.

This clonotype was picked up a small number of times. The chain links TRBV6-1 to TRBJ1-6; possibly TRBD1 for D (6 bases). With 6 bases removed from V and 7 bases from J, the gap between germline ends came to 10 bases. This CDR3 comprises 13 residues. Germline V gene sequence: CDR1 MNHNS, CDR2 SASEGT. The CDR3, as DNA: TGTGCCAGCAGGGAAACAGGGAATTCACCCCTCCACTTT. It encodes CASRETGNSPLHF.

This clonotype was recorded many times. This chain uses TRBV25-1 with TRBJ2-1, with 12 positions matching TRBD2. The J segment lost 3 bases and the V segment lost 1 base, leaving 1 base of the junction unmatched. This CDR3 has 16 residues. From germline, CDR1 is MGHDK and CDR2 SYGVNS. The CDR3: CASSEWTSGNYNEQFF. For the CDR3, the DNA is TGTGCCAGCAGTGAATGGACTAGCGGGAACTACAATGAGCAGTTCTTC.